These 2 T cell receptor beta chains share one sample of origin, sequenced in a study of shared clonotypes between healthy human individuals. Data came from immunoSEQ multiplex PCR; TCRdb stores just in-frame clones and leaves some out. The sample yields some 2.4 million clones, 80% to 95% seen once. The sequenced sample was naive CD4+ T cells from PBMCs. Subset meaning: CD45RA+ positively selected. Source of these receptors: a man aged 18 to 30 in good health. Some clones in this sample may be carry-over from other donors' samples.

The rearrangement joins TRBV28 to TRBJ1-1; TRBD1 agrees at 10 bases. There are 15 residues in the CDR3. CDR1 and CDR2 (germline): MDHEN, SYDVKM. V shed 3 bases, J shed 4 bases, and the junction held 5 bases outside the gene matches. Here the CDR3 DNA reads TGTGCCAGCAGTTTGACAGGGGGCCTTCCCACTGAAGCTTTCTTT. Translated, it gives CASSLTGGLPTEAFF.

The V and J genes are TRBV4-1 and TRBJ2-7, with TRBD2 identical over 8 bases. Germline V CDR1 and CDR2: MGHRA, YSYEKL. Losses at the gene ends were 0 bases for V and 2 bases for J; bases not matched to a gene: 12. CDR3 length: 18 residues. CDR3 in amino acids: CASSQESPRLAGTYEQYF. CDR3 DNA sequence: TGCGCCAGCAGCCAAGAATCCCCCCGGTTAGCGGGGACCTACGAGCAGTACTTC.